This T cell receptor (beta chain) stems from a study of monozygotic twins with inflammatory bowel disease. Eight reactions per sample, run separately, yielded cDNA. TCRdb reprocessed the 5' RACE reads and stores each CDR3 protein as one record, lacking DNA. Listed are around 230,000 distinct CDR3 sequences; roughly 1.5% falls within the top ten. The germline gives CDR1 SGHAT, CDR2 FQNNGV. This CDR3 spans 14 amino acids. The chain couples TRBV11-2 to TRBJ1-1. This sequence was found in a human donor with ulcerative colitis or Crohn's disease, or a healthy co-twin of an affected twin (not recorded which). The sequencing input was blood. The CDR3 spells CASSSREMNTEAFF.